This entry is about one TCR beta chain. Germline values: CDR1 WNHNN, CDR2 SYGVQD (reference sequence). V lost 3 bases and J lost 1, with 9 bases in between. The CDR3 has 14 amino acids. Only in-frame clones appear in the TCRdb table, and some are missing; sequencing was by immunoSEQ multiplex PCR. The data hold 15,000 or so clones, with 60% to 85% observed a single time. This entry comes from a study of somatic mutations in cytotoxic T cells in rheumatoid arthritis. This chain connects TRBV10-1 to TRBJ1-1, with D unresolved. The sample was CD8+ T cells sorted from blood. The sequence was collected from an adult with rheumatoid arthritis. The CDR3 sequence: CASSEVRGNTEAFF. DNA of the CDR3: TGCGCCAGCAGTGAAGTTCGGGGGAACACTGAAGCTTTCTTT.